The clone carrying this T cell receptor beta chain was observed a handful of times. Its antigen is as yet unknown. Survey sequencing of tumors mostly used approximately 5.2 ug DNA, two replicates. The protocol was immunoSEQ multiplex PCR, while the TCRdb copy is restricted to in-frame clones and leaves out a portion. The sample shows over 5,000 clones, roughly 54% of them seen only once. This sample was included in a study of neoadjuvant anti-PD-1 for oral cavity cancer. Study-wide background: Around day 43, patients without progression received a fourth nivolumab dose before surgery.

The germline V gene has CDR1 SGHRS and CDR2 YFSETQ. V was cut by 4 bases and J by 3 bases, with 23 bases left in between. The CDR3 loop spans 17 amino acids. Study-level points and caveats: Higher pretreatment Treg/Th17 ratios tracked higher pretreatment blood clonality.

Time point given: after neoadjuvant nivolumab, at surgical resection. Cohort: HPV-negative, locally advanced oral cavity squamous cell carcinoma patients. The rearrangement links TRBV5-1 to TRBJ2-7, with D perhaps assigned TRBD1 or TRBD2 (6 bases each). The sequence came from a person aged 35-79 years with oral cavity squamous cell carcinoma. This specimen was tumor tissue, taken after nivolumab (anti-PD-1) treatment. The CDR3 here is CASSRDQGVGGGYEQYF. For the CDR3, the DNA is TGCGCCAGCAGCCGGGACCAGGGAGTAGGAGGGGGCTACGAGCAGTACTTC.